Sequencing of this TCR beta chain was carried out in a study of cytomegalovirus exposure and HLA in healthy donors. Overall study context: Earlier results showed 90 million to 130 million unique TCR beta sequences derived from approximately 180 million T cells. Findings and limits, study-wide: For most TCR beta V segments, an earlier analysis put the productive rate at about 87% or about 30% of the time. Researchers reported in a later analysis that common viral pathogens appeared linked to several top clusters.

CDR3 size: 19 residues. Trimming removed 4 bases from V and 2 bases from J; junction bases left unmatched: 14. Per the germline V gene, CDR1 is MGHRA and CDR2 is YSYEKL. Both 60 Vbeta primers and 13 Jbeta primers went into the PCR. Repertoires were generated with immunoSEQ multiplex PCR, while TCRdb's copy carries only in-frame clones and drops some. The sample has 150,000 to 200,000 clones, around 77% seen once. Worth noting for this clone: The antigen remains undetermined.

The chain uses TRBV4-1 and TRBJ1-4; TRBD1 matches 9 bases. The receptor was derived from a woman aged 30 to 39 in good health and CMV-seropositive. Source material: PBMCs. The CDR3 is CASSRRQGEYFLTNEKLFF. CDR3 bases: TGCGCCAGCAGCCGCCGACAGGGGGAATACTTCTTGACTAATGAAAAACTGTTTTTT.